Included here is one T cell receptor beta chain sequence, with context. This entry belongs to a study of PD-L1 blockade in urothelial cancer. Background on the study: Blood samples had a median of roughly 140,000 T cells.

The CDR3 runs 14 residues. Trimming took 1 base from V and 4 from J, leaving 10 bases between them. Looked up from germline, CDR1 is LGHNA and CDR2 is YSLEER. The time point denotes: peripheral blood 6 weeks after treatment start. In each PCR, synthetic TCR analog templates were spiked in. The method was immunoSEQ multiplex PCR; TCRdb's version includes in-frame clones alone and lacks a portion of them. In the table there are 95,000 to 130,000 clones, around 89% of which are singletons. Specimen: PBMCs, collected around atezolizumab (anti-PD-L1) treatment. The source is a man between 60 and 75 years old with urothelial cancer. The chain links TRBV4-3 to TRBJ2-5; possible D gene TRBD2, 7 bases. The CDR3 is CASSQGRGGETQYF. Here the CDR3 DNA reads TGCGCCAGCAGCCAAGGGAGGGGGGGAGAGACCCAGTACTTC.